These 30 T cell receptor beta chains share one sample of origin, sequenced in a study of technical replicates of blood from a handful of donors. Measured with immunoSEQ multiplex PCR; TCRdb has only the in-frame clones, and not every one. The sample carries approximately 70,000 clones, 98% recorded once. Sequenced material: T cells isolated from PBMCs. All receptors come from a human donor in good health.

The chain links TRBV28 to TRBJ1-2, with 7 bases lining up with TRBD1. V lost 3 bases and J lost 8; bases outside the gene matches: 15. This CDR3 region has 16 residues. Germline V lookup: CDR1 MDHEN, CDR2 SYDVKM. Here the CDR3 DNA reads TGTGCCAGCAGTTTTATGAGACAGGGCCAGGATGGAGGCTACACCTTC. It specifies CASSFMRQGQDGGYTF.

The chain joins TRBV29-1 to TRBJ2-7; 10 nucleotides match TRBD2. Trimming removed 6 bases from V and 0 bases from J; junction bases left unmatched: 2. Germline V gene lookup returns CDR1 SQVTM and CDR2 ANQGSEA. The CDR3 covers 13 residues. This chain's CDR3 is CSVSSGSSYEQYF. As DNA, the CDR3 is TGCAGCGTGTCTAGCGGGAGCTCCTACGAGCAGTACTTC.

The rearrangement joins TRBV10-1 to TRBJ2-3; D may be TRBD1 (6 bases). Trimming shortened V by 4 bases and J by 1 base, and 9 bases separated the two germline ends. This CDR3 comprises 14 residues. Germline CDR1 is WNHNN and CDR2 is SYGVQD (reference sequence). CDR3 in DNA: TGCGCCAGCAGTGGAAGGACAGGCACAGATACGCAGTATTTT. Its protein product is CASSGRTGTDTQYF.

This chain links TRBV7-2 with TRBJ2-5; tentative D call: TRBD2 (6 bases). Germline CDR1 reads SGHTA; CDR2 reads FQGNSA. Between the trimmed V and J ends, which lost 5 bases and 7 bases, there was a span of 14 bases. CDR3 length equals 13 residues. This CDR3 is CASSQGGPGTQYF. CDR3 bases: TGTGCCAGCAGCCAGGGAGGACCGGGGACCCAGTACTTC.

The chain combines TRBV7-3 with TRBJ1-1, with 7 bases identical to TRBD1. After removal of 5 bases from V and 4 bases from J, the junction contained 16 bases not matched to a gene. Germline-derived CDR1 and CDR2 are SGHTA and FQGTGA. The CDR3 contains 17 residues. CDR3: CASSVRQGPSIGTEAFF. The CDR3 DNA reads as TGTGCCAGCAGCGTAAGACAGGGTCCCTCAATTGGCACTGAAGCTTTCTTT.

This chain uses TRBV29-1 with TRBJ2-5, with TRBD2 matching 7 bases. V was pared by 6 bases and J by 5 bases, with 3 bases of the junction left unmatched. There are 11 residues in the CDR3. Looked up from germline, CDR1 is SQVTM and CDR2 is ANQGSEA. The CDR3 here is CSVAGRETQYF. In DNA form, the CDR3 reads TGCAGCGTAGCGGGGCGGGAGACCCAGTACTTC.

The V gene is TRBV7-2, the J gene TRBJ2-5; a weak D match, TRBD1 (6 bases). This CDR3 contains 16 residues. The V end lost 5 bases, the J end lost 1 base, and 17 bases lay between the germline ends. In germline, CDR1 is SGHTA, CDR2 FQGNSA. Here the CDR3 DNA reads TGTGCCAGCAGCCAAAGGGGGAACAGCTTCCAAGAGACCCAGTACTTC. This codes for CASSQRGNSFQETQYF.

The DNA for the CDR3 is TGTGCCAGCAGCGTAGGAGGCGGGCACGCTGATGAAAAACTGTTTTTT. Translation gives CASSVGGGHADEKLFF. The rearrangement links TRBV9 to TRBJ1-4; D is undetermined. CDR1 is SGDLS and CDR2 is YYNGEE in the germline V gene. With 0 bases removed from V and 6 bases from J, the gap between germline ends came to 15 bases. The CDR3 runs to 16 residues. The full variable domain, its missing parts supplied by reference TRBV9 and TRBJ1-4, is DSGVTQTPKHLITATGQRVTLRCSPRSGDLSVYWYQQSLDQGLQFLIQYYNGEERAKGNILERFSAQQFPDLHSELNLSSLELGDSALYFCASSVGGGHADEKLFFGSGTQLSVL.

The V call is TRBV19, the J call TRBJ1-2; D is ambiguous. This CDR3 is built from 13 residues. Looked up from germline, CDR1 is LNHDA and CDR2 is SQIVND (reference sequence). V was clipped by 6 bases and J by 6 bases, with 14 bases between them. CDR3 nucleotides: TGTGCCAGTAGCACCGGGAGAACGGATGGCTACACCTTC. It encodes CASSTGRTDGYTF.

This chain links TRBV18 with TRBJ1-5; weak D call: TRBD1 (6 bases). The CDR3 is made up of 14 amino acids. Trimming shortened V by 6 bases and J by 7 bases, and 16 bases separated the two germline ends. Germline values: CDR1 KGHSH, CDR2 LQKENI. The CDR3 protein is CASSLDRSIQPQHF. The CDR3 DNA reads TGTGCCAGCTCTTTAGACAGGTCGATACAGCCCCAGCATTTT.

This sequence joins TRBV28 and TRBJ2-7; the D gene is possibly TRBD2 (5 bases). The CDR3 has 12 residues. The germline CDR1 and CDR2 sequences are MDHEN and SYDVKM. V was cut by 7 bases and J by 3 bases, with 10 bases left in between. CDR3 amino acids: CASNDGNYEQYF. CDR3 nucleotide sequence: TGTGCCAGCAATGACGGGAACTACGAGCAGTACTTC.

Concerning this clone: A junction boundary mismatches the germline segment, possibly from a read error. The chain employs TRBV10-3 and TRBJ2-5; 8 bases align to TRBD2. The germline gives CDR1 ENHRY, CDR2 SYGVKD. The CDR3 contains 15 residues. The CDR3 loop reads CAISGGLAGQQTQYF. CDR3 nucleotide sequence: TGTGCCATCAGTGGCGGGCTAGCGGGCCAACAGACCCAGTACTTC.

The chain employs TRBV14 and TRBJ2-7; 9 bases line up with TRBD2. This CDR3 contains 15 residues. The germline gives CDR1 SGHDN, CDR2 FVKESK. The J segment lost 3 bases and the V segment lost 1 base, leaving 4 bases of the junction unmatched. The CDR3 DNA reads TGTGCCAGCAGCCAAGGTAGCGGGAGTGGCTACGAGCAGTACTTC. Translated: CASSQGSGSGYEQYF.

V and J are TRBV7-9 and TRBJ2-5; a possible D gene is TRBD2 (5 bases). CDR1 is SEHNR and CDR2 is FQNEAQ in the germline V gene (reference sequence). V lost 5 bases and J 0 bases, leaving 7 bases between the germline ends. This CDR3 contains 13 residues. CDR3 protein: CASSERYQETQYF. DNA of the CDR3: TGTGCCAGCAGCGAGCGGTACCAAGAGACCCAGTACTTC.

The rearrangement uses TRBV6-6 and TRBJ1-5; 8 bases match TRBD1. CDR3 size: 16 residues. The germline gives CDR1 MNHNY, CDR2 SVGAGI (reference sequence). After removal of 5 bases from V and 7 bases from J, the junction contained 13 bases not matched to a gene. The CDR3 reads CASSPLATGAGQPQHF. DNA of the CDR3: TGTGCCAGCAGTCCCCTCGCGACAGGGGCCGGGCAGCCCCAGCATTTT.

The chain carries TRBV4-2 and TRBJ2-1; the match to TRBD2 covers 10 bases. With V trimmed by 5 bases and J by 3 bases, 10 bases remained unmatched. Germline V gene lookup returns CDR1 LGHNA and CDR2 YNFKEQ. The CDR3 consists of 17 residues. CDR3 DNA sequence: TGTGCCAGCAGCGCAAGGAGCGGGAGGGCTCTCTACAATGAGCAGTTCTTC. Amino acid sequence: CASSARSGRALYNEQFF.

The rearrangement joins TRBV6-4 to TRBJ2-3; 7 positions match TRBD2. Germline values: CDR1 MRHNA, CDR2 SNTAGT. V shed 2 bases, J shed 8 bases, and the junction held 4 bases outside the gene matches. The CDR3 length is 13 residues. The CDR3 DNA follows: TGTGCCAGCAGTGACGGGCTAGCGGTTACGCAGTATTTT. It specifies CASSDGLAVTQYF.

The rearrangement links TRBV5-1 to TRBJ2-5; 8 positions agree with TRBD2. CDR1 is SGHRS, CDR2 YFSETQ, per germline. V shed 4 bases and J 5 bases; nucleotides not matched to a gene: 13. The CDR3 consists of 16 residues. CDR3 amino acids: CASSPGGGNVGETQYF. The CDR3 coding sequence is TGCGCCAGCAGCCCTGGCGGGGGGAACGTCGGGGAGACCCAGTACTTC. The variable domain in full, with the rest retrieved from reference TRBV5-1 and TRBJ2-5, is KAGVTQTPRYLIKTRGQQVTLSCSPISGHRSVSWYQQTPGQGLQFLFEYFSETQRNKGNFPGRFSGRQFSNSRSEMNVSTLELGDSALYLCASSPGGGNVGETQYFGPGTRLLVL.

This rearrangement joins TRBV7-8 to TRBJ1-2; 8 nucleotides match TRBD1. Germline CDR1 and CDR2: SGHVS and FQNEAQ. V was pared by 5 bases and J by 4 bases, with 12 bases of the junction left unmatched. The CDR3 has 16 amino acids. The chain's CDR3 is CASSINRGRGAYGYTF. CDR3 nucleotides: TGTGCCAGCAGCATAAACAGGGGGAGGGGGGCCTATGGCTACACCTTC.

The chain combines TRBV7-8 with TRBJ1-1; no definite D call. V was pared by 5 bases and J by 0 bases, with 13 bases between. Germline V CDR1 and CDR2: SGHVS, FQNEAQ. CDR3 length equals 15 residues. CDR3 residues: CASSRPRVMNTEAFF. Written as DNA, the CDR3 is TGTGCCAGCAGCCGCCCGCGGGTCATGAACACTGAAGCTTTCTTT.

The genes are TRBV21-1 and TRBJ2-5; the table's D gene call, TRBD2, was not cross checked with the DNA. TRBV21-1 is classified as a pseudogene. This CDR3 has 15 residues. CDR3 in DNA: TGTGCCAGCATCCCGGACAAGGGGGGGCGGGAGACCCAGTACTTC. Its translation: CASIPDKGGRETQYF.

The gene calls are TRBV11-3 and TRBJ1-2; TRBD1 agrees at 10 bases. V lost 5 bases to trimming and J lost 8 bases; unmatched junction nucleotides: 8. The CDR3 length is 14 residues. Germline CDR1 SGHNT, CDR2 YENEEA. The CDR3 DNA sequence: TGTGCCAGCAGCGCTGGGGGACAGGGGTCGGGCTACACCTTC. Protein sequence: CASSAGGQGSGYTF. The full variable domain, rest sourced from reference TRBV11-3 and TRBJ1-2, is EAGVVQSPRYKIIEKKQPVAFWCNPISGHNTLYWYLQNLGQGPELLIRYENEEAVDDSQLPKDRFSAERLKGVDSTLKIQPAELGDSAVYLCASSAGGQGSGYTFGSGTRLTVV.

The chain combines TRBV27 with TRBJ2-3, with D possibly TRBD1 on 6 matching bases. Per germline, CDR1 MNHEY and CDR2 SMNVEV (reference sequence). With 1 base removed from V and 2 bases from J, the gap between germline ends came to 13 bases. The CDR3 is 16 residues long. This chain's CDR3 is CASSLFFGTTTDTQYF. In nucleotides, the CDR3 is TGTGCCAGCAGTTTATTTTTCGGGACAACCACAGATACGCAGTATTTT.

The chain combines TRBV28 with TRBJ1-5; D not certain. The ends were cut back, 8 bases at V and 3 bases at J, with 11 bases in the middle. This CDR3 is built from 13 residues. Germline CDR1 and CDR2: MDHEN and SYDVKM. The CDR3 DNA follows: TGTGCCAGCCTCGAGGGTACCAATCAGCCCCAGCATTTT. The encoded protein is CASLEGTNQPQHF.

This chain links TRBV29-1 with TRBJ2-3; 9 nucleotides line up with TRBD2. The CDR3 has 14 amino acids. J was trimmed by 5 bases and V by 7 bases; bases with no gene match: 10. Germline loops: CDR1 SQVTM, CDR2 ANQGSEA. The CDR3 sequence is CSALLAGLEDTQYF. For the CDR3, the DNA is TGCAGCGCCTTGCTAGCGGGATTAGAAGATACGCAGTATTTT.

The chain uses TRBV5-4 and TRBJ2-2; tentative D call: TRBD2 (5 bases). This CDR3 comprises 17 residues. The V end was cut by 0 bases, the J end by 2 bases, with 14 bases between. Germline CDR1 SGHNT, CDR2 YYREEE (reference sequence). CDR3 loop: CASSLERRLDNTGELFF. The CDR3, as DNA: TGTGCCAGCAGCTTGGAACGGAGGCTAGACAACACCGGGGAGCTGTTTTTT.

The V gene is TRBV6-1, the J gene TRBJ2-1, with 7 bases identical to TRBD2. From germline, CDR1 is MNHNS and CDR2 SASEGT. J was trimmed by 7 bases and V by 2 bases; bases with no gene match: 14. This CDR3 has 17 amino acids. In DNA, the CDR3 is TGTGCCAGCAGTGAACCCCTAAGACTAGCCTGGGGGAATGAGCAGTTCTTC. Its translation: CASSEPLRLAWGNEQFF.

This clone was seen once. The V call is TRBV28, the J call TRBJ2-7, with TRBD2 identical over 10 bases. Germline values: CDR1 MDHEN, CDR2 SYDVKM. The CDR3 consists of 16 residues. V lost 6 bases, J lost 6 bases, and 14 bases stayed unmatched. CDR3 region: CASRELAGQVVVEQYF. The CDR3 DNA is TGTGCCAGCAGAGAACTAGCGGGACAGGTAGTGGTCGAGCAGTACTTC.

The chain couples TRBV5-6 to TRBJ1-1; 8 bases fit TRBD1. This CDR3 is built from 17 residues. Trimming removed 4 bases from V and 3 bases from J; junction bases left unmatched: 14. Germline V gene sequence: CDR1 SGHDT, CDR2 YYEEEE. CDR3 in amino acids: CASSLMMLTGEDTEAFF. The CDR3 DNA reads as TGTGCCAGCAGCCTTATGATGCTGACAGGGGAAGACACTGAAGCTTTCTTT.

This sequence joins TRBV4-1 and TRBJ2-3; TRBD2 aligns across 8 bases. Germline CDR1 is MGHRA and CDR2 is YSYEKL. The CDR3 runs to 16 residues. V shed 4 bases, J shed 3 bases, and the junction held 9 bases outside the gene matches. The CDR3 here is CASSPKNSGGTDTQYF. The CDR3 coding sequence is TGCGCCAGCAGCCCCAAGAACAGCGGGGGTACAGATACGCAGTATTTT.